What follows are 11 T cell receptor beta chains derived from one specimen sequenced in a study of cytomegalovirus exposure and HLA in healthy donors. Primers included in the PCR were 60 Vbeta and 13 Jbeta primers. Repertoires were generated with immunoSEQ multiplex PCR, while TCRdb's copy carries only in-frame clones and drops some. Of 200,000 or so clones in the sample, around 75% were seen once. The sample was PBMCs. The receptors here all came from a woman in her twenties or thirties in good health and CMV-seropositive.

This clone showed up just a few times. The chain has TRBV28 and TRBJ1-5; no definite D call. Germline CDR1 is MDHEN and CDR2 is SYDVKM. V lost 2 bases and J 5 bases, leaving 7 bases between the germline ends. The CDR3 is 13 residues long. CDR3 sequence (DNA): TGTGCCAGCAGTTTAAACGGGTATCAGCCCCAGCATTTT. It is translated as CASSLNGYQPQHF.

The chain is built from TRBV5-1 and TRBJ1-2, with D maybe TRBD1 (5 bases). The CDR3 extends over 16 amino acids. The germline V and J ends were trimmed by 4 bases and 4 bases, with 20 bases remaining between them. The germline V gene encodes CDR1 SGHRS and CDR2 YFSETQ. Here the CDR3 reads CASSPTQGGRGYGYTF. The CDR3 region has the DNA TGCGCCAGCAGCCCCACGCAGGGAGGCCGGGGCTATGGCTACACCTTC.

The rearrangement links TRBV9 to TRBJ2-7; perhaps TRBD1 as D (5 bases). The CDR3 is 15 amino acids. Trimming pared 0 bases from V and 4 bases from J, leaving 14 bases between. CDR1 is SGDLS and CDR2 is YYNGEE in the germline V gene. CDR3 coding DNA: TGTGCCAGCAGCGTAGGTGCAGGGTTCGGGTACGAGCAGTACTTC. It is translated as CASSVGAGFGYEQYF.

This clone was counted a few times. The V and J genes are TRBV7-9 and TRBJ1-4, with a possible D match to TRBD1 (6 bases). Germline V gene sequence: CDR1 SEHNR, CDR2 FQNEAQ (reference sequence). CDR3 length equals 12 residues. Trimming shortened V by 5 bases and J by 8 bases, and 9 bases separated the two germline ends. The CDR3: CASSHREEKLFF. CDR3 coding DNA: TGTGCCAGCAGCCACAGGGAAGAAAAACTGTTTTTT.

This chain connects TRBV2 to TRBJ1-1; tentatively, D is TRBD1 (5 bases). This CDR3 is 15 amino acids long. The germline V gene has CDR1 SNHLY and CDR2 FYNNEI. V gave up 4 bases and J gave up 1 base, with 13 bases separating them. The CDR3 spells CASSAGHGRNTEAFF. In nucleotides, the CDR3 is TGTGCCAGCAGTGCCGGACACGGGCGGAACACTGAAGCTTTCTTT. Complete variable domain (other parts from reference TRBV2 and TRBJ1-1): EPEVTQTPSHQVTQMGQEVILRCVPISNHLYFYWYRQILGQKVEFLVSFYNNEISEKSEIFDDQFSVERPDGSNFTLKIRSTKLEDSAMYFCASSAGHGRNTEAFFGQGTRLTVV.

The chain has TRBV29-1 and TRBJ1-1, with 8 bases that match TRBD1. V lost 7 bases, J lost 1 base, and 5 bases stayed unmatched. Germline CDR1 SQVTM, CDR2 ANQGSEA. This CDR3 comprises 13 residues. In DNA form, the CDR3 reads TGCAGCGCTTACAGGGGGTGGAACACTGAAGCTTTCTTT. Translated, it gives CSAYRGWNTEAFF.

The J gene is TRBJ2-3, the V gene TRBV10-2; no clear D gene. The CDR3 spans 11 residues. Trimming cost V 4 bases and J 6 bases, with 5 bases left between them. Looked up from germline, CDR1 is WSHSY and CDR2 is SAAADI. CDR3 sequence (DNA): TGCGCCAGCAGTGGAGTGGATACGCAGTATTTT. This gives the protein CASSGVDTQYF.

This clone was observed once. V is TRBV28 and J is TRBJ1-5; possibly TRBD1 for D (5 bases). From germline, CDR1 is MDHEN and CDR2 SYDVKM. V was cut by 4 bases and J by 3 bases, with 13 bases left in between. The CDR3 totals 15 residues. In DNA form, the CDR3 reads TGTGCCAGCAGTTACATCGGACAAGTCAATCAGCCCCAGCATTTT. It yields the protein CASSYIGQVNQPQHF. The variable domain in full, with the rest retrieved from reference TRBV28 and TRBJ1-5, is DVKVTQSSRYLVKRTGEKVFLECVQDMDHENMFWYRQDPGLGLRLIYFSYDVKMKEKGDIPEGYSVSREKKERFSLILESASTNQTSMYLCASSYIGQVNQPQHFGDGTRLSIL.

V and J are TRBV2 and TRBJ2-1; D is undetermined. Germline V gene lookup returns CDR1 SNHLY and CDR2 FYNNEI. The V end lost 3 bases, the J end lost 8 bases, and 5 bases lay between the germline ends. There are 11 residues in the CDR3. The CDR3 sequence: CASSEGDEQFF. The CDR3 nucleotides read TGTGCCAGCAGTGAGGGCGATGAGCAGTTCTTC.

The J gene is TRBJ2-2, the V gene TRBV7-9, with 13 bases aligning to TRBD2. Per germline, CDR1 SEHNR and CDR2 FQNEAQ (reference sequence). This CDR3 comprises 17 residues. J lost 6 bases, V lost 6 bases, and 10 bases had no gene match. The CDR3 protein is CASRQGLAGLKSGELFF. CDR3 bases: TGTGCCAGCAGACAGGGACTAGCGGGATTAAAATCCGGGGAGCTGTTTTTT.

This clone was detected a few times. The chain combines TRBV6-5 with TRBJ1-3; D not resolved. The CDR3 sequence is 14 residues long. V dropped 3 bases and J dropped 0 bases, with 6 bases sitting between them. Germline V gene sequence: CDR1 MNHEY, CDR2 SVGAGI. The CDR3 region has the DNA TGTGCCAGCAGTTATAGCCCCTCTGGAAACACCATATATTTT. As protein: CASSYSPSGNTIYF.